The next 21 T cell receptor beta chains were all read from a single sample in a study of shared clonotypes between healthy human individuals. Sequenced by immunoSEQ multiplex PCR; TCRdb stores in-frame clones only, minus some. In the table there are around 2.5 million clones, over 85% of which are singletons. Source material: naive CD4+ T cells from PBMCs. As to subset: CD45RA+ positively selected. These receptors were taken from a man aged 18-30 years in good health. Some clones in this sample may be carry-over from other donors' samples.

Note on this clone: Given a much more abundant clone one base away, this may be a read error. The chain is built from TRBV11-2 and TRBJ1-1; no reliable D call. The CDR3 spans 13 residues. V lost 2 bases to trimming and J lost 1 base, with 5 bases between them. Germline CDR1 and CDR2: SGHAT and FQNNGV. For the CDR3, the DNA is TGTGCCAGCAGCTTACTGGGGAACACTGAAGCTTTCTTT. Protein sequence: CASSLLGNTEAFF. Combining the CDR3 with reference TRBV11-2 and TRBJ1-1 gives the whole variable domain EAGVAQSPRYKIIEKRQSVAFWCNPISGHATLYWYQQILGQGPKLLIQFQNNGVVDDSQLPKDRFSAERLKGVDSTLKIQPAKLEDSAVYLCASSLLGNTEAFFGQGTRLTVV.

The CDR3 loop is CASSQVAGGPYEQYF. DNA of the CDR3: TGCGCCAGCAGCCAAGTAGCGGGAGGACCCTACGAGCAGTACTTC. V and J are TRBV4-1 and TRBJ2-7; the match to TRBD2 covers 10 bases. CDR3 length equals 15 residues. With V trimmed by 1 base and J by 2 bases, 2 bases remained unmatched. Germline values: CDR1 MGHRA, CDR2 YSYEKL.

For this clone: Additional DNA sequences in this sample encode the identical CDR3. The chain links TRBV7-8 to TRBJ1-1; D not certain. V was trimmed by 0 bases and J by 1 base, leaving 6 bases between them. Germline loops: CDR1 SGHVS, CDR2 FQNEAQ. The CDR3 totals 14 residues. CDR3 sequence: CASSLARGNTEAFF. In nucleotides, the CDR3 is TGTGCCAGCAGCTTAGCCCGGGGGAACACTGAAGCTTTCTTT.

This clone showed up just once. The genes are TRBV28 and TRBJ1-5; 8 nucleotides align to TRBD1. CDR3 length: 17 residues. J lost 7 bases, V lost 2 bases, and 13 bases had no gene match. Germline CDR1 and CDR2: MDHEN and SYDVKM. The CDR3 region is CASSLGRAGGTLQPQHF. In DNA, the CDR3 is TGTGCCAGCAGTTTAGGTCGGGCAGGGGGCACCCTACAGCCCCAGCATTTT.

This chain uses TRBV5-1 with TRBJ2-7; 9 bases are shared with TRBD1. CDR3 length equals 15 residues. After removal of 4 bases from V and 5 bases from J, the junction contained 10 bases not matched to a gene. CDR1 is SGHRS, CDR2 YFSETQ, per germline. The CDR3 DNA is TGCGCCAGCAGCCTTCCCGGGACAGGGAACGACGAGCAGTACTTC. Translated, it gives CASSLPGTGNDEQYF.

In its sample, this clone was seen once. The chain links TRBV10-3 to TRBJ2-1; perhaps TRBD1 as D (6 bases). The CDR3 is 13 amino acids. The germline V gene encodes CDR1 ENHRY and CDR2 SYGVKD. The ends were cut back, 4 bases at V and 2 bases at J, with 6 bases in the middle. The CDR3 protein is CAISGDTYNEQFF. Here the CDR3 DNA reads TGTGCCATCAGTGGGGACACCTACAATGAGCAGTTCTTC.

Comments on this clone: Other DNA sequences in this specimen translate into the identical CDR3. The chain uses TRBV5-4 and TRBJ2-1; no clear D. The CDR3 is 13 residues long. V was cut by 0 bases and J by 4 bases, with 5 bases left in between. Germline values: CDR1 SGHNT, CDR2 YYREEE (reference sequence). The CDR3 DNA is TGTGCCAGCAGCTTGGGTCAGTACAATGAGCAGTTCTTC. Translated, it gives CASSLGQYNEQFF. Filled out from reference TRBV5-4 and TRBJ2-1, the complete variable domain reads ETGVTQSPTHLIKTRGQQVTLRCSSQSGHNTVSWYQQALGQGPQFIFQYYREEENGRGNFPPRFSGLQFPNYSSELNVNALELDDSALYLCASSLGQYNEQFFGPGTRLTVL.

The CDR3 reads CASSAGTGERKKLFF. The CDR3 DNA is TGTGCCAGCAGCGCCGGGACAGGGGAGAGGAAAAAACTGTTTTTT. This rearrangement joins TRBV7-2 to TRBJ1-4; 10 bases match TRBD1. The CDR3 runs 15 residues. Trimming removed 5 bases from V and 9 bases from J; junction bases left unmatched: 9. Germline V gene lookup returns CDR1 SGHTA and CDR2 FQGNSA.

This clone has just a few counts. The CDR3 nucleotides are TGTGCCAGCAGTTCCAAGAGCAATCAGCCCCAGCATTTT. This codes for CASSSKSNQPQHF. This chain connects TRBV6-5 to TRBJ1-5; D is uncertain. This CDR3 has 13 residues. Trimming cost V 4 bases and J 1 base, with 5 bases left between them. The germline V gene has CDR1 MNHEY and CDR2 SVGAGI.

V gene TRBV27 combines with J gene TRBJ2-7; 10 nucleotides line up with TRBD2. Germline V gene sequence: CDR1 MNHEY, CDR2 SMNVEV (reference sequence). The CDR3 runs to 15 residues. The junction had 5 bases not matched to a gene; V was cut back by 6 bases and J by 0 bases. The CDR3 coding sequence is TGTGCCAGCAGACCTGCTAGCGGGAGCTCCTACGAGCAGTACTTC. Amino acids: CASRPASGSSYEQYF.

This chain joins TRBV6-5 and TRBJ2-2; D assignment may be TRBD1 or TRBD2 (5 bases each). V was clipped by 6 bases and J by 6 bases, with 17 bases between them. Germline-derived CDR1 and CDR2 are MNHEY and SVGAGI. The CDR3 spans 15 residues. CDR3 region: CASSRLLRGSGELFF. As DNA, the CDR3 is TGTGCCAGCAGCCGCTTACTTCGGGGCTCCGGGGAGCTGTTTTTT.

V is TRBV29-1 and J is TRBJ1-1; maybe TRBD1 (6 bases). Germline V CDR1 and CDR2: SQVTM, ANQGSEA. The CDR3 has 13 residues. The V end lost 5 bases, the J end lost 1 base, and 11 bases lay between the germline ends. This CDR3 is CSVSGQWNTEAFF. Here the CDR3 DNA reads TGCAGCGTTTCGGGACAATGGAACACTGAAGCTTTCTTT.

This chain uses TRBV21-1 with TRBJ2-1; the listed D gene, TRBD2, was not tested against the DNA. TRBV21-1 is a documented pseudogene. The CDR3 is made up of 21 amino acids. This chain's CDR3 is CASSKALSGRALKLCYNEQFF. The CDR3 DNA reads TGTGCCAGCAGCAAAGCCCTTAGCGGGAGGGCCCTCAAGCTTTGCTACAATGAGCAGTTCTTC.

The chain has TRBV10-3 and TRBJ2-3; 10 bases match TRBD2. V shed 5 bases, J shed 0 bases, and the junction held 5 bases outside the gene matches. The CDR3 is 16 amino acids. CDR1 ENHRY and CDR2 SYGVKD come from the germline V gene. As DNA, the CDR3 is TGTGCCATCAGTCCCGGGACTAGCGTCAGCACAGATACGCAGTATTTT. This translates into CAISPGTSVSTDTQYF.

Written as DNA, the CDR3 is TGTGCCAGCAGTTTTACAGAGGTGTACTATGGCTACACCTTC. Its translation is CASSFTEVYYGYTF. The chain uses TRBV28 and TRBJ1-2, with no clear D. CDR1 and CDR2 from the germline V gene are MDHEN and SYDVKM. Between the trimmed V and J ends, which lost 3 bases and 3 bases, there was a span of 11 bases. The CDR3 covers 14 residues.

This chain links TRBV19 with TRBJ1-3; possibly TRBD1 for D (5 bases). There are 14 residues in the CDR3. CDR1 is LNHDA, CDR2 SQIVND, per germline (reference sequence). Trimming shortened V by 5 bases and J by 5 bases, and 13 bases separated the two germline ends. CDR3 protein: CASSLTGTRNTIYF. The CDR3 coding sequence is TGTGCCAGTAGTCTCACAGGAACTAGAAACACCATATATTTT.

The CDR3 loop reads CASKDRAAGNTIYF. CDR3 DNA sequence: TGTGCCAGCAAGGACAGGGCGGCTGGAAACACCATATATTTT. The J gene is TRBJ1-3, the V gene TRBV2; 8 positions match TRBD1. In germline, CDR1 is SNHLY, CDR2 FYNNEI. The ends lost 7 bases at V and 2 bases at J; junction bases unmatched: 4. The CDR3 contains 14 residues.

V usage is TRBV7-9 and J usage is TRBJ2-1, with D possibly being TRBD1 (7 bases). The CDR3 runs 16 residues. Per the germline V gene, CDR1 is SEHNR and CDR2 is FQNEAQ (reference sequence). V lost 4 bases to trimming and J lost 8 bases, with 21 bases between them. In DNA form, the CDR3 reads TGTGCCAGCAGCTCCCTACGGGGGACAGCTCCTCATGAGCAGTTCTTC. This codes for CASSSLRGTAPHEQFF.

CDR3 DNA: TGTGCCAGCAGCTTACCCAGGTGGCAATCCTACAATGAGCAGTTCTTC. Amino acid sequence: CASSLPRWQSYNEQFF. V is TRBV7-8 and J is TRBJ2-1, with D uncertain. Trimming took off 2 bases at V and 1 base at J, with 12 bases between the two ends. The CDR3 loop spans 16 amino acids. The germline V gene encodes CDR1 SGHVS and CDR2 FQNEAQ.

The count of this clone is one. Other nucleotide sequences from this sample produce the same CDR3. The chain has TRBV5-1 and TRBJ1-1; perhaps TRBD1 as D (5 bases). V dropped 0 bases and J dropped 4 bases, with 10 bases sitting between them. The CDR3 covers 14 residues. Per the germline V gene, CDR1 is SGHRS and CDR2 is YFSETQ. CDR3 nucleotides: TGCGCCAGCAGCTTGGACAGGAGGGGCACTGAAGCTTTCTTT. This gives the protein CASSLDRRGTEAFF. The full variable domain, its missing parts supplied by reference TRBV5-1 and TRBJ1-1, is KAGVTQTPRYLIKTRGQQVTLSCSPISGHRSVSWYQQTPGQGLQFLFEYFSETQRNKGNFPGRFSGRQFSNSRSEMNVSTLELGDSALYLCASSLDRRGTEAFFGQGTRLTVV.

The DNA of the CDR3 is TGCGCCAGCAGTGAGGGGGAATTAACTGAAGCTTTCTTT. It encodes CASSEGELTEAFF. The genes are TRBV10-1 and TRBJ1-1; D ambiguous. The V end was cut by 2 bases, the J end by 5 bases, with 9 bases between. CDR1 and CDR2 from the germline V gene are WNHNN and SYGVQD (reference sequence). The CDR3 has 13 residues.